The clone carrying this T cell receptor beta chain was detected once. The antigen is not known. The germline CDR1 and CDR2 sequences are LNHDA and SQIVND (reference sequence). J was trimmed by 3 bases and V by 5 bases; bases with no gene match: 4. The CDR3 contains 15 residues. Produced via immunoSEQ multiplex PCR; TCRdb's table is partial and in-frame only. This table holds approximately 31,000 clones, approximately 80% found once. Excluded were patients having autoimmune disease history or systemic immunosuppression. This entry comes from a study of OX40 agonist ivuxolimab in advanced cancers. Study outcomes and limitations: Not determined was the antigen specificity of the expanded peripheral T cells. There was clonal expansion of CD4+ and CD8+ blood T cells by week 6 at 0.1 to 3.0 mg/kg.

The sequencing here drew on CD4+ or CD8+ T cells sorted from blood, taken in a trial of the OX40 agonist ivuxolimab. The receptor's source is an adult with an advanced solid tumor such as melanoma, head and neck, liver or kidney cancer. The rearrangement uses TRBV19 and TRBJ2-2; 9 bases map to TRBD1. CDR3 nucleotides: TGTGCCAGTAGTTACCGACAGGGGGACACCGGGGAGCTGTTTTTT. This sequence encodes CASSYRQGDTGELFF.